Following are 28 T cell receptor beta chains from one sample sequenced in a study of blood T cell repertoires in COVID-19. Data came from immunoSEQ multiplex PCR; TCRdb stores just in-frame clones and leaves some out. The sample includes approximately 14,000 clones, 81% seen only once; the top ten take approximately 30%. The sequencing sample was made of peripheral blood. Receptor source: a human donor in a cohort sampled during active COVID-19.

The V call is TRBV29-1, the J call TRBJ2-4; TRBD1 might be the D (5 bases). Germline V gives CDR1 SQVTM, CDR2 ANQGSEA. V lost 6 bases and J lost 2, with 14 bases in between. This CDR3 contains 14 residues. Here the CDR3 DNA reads TGCAGCGTCCGAGGTCAGGGTCCCAAAAACATTCAGTACTTC. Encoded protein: CSVRGQGPKNIQYF. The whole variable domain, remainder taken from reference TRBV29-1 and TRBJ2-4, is SAVISQKPSRDICQRGTSLTIQCQVDSQVTMMFWYRQQPGQSLTLIATANQGSEATYESGFVIDKFPISRPNLTFSTLTVSNMSPEDSSIYLCSVRGQGPKNIQYFGAGTRLSVL.

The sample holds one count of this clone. The CDR3 spells CASSEPYGTGSYEQYF. CDR3 DNA: TGTGCCAGTAGTGAGCCTTATGGGACAGGATCCTACGAGCAGTACTTC. This sequence joins TRBV19 and TRBJ2-7, with 8 bases fitting TRBD1. The germline V gene encodes CDR1 LNHDA and CDR2 SQIVND (reference sequence). V shed 5 bases, J shed 1 base, and the junction held 10 bases outside the gene matches. This CDR3 spans 16 amino acids.

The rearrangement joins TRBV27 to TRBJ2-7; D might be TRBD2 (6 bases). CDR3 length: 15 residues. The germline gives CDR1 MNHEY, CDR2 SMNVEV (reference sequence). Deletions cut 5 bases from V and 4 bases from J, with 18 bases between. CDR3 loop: CASSVAGTGTYEQYF. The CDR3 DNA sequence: TGTGCCAGCAGTGTAGCCGGGACTGGTACGTACGAGCAGTACTTC.

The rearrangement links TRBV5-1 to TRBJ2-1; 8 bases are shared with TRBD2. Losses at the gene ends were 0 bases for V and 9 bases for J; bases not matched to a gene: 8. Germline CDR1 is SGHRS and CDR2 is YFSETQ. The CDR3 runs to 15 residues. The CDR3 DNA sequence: TGCGCCAGCAGCTTGGTAGGGACTAGTAACATTGAGCAGTTCTTC. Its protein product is CASSLVGTSNIEQFF.

CDR3 protein: CASGGTARSSYNEQFF. CDR3 bases: TGTGCCAGCGGAGGGACAGCACGAAGCTCCTACAATGAGCAGTTCTTC. The chain is built from TRBV18 and TRBJ2-1; possibly TRBD1 for D (7 bases). CDR3 length: 16 amino acids. V shed 8 bases and J shed 0 bases, with 17 bases lying between them. Germline V gene lookup returns CDR1 KGHSH and CDR2 LQKENI.

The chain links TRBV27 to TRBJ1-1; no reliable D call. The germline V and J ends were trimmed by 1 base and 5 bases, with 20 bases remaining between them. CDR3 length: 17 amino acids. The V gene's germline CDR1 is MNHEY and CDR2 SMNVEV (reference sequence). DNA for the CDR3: TGTGCCAGCAGTTTATATGGCCTAAGGACGGGGATGACTGAAGCTTTCTTT. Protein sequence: CASSLYGLRTGMTEAFF.

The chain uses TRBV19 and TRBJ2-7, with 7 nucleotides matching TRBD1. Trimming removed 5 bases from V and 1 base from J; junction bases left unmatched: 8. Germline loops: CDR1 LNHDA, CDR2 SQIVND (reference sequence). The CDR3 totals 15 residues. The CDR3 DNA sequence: TGTGCCAGTAGTCGCGGACAGGAGGCTTCCTACGAGCAGTACTTC. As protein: CASSRGQEASYEQYF.

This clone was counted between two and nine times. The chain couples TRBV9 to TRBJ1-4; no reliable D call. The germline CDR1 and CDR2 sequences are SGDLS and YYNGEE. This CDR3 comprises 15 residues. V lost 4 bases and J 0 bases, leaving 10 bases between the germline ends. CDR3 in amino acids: CASSPRPATNEKLFF. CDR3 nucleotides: TGTGCCAGCAGCCCCCGCCCAGCAACTAATGAAAAACTGTTTTTT.

The CDR3 is CACQVQVNTGELFF. The CDR3 DNA is TGTGCCTGCCAAGTCCAGGTGAACACCGGGGAGCTGTTTTTT. V and J are TRBV6-5 and TRBJ2-2; D is undetermined. This CDR3 spans 14 amino acids. Between the trimmed V and J ends, which lost 11 bases and 1 base, there was a span of 14 bases. Per germline, CDR1 MNHEY and CDR2 SVGAGI.

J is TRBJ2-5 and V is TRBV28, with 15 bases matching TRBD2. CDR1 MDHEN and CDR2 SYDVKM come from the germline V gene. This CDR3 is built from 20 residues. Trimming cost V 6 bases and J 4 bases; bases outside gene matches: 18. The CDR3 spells CASSLNYGLAGGVERETQYF. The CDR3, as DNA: TGTGCCAGCAGCCTAAATTACGGACTAGCGGGAGGGGTGGAACGAGAGACCCAGTACTTC.

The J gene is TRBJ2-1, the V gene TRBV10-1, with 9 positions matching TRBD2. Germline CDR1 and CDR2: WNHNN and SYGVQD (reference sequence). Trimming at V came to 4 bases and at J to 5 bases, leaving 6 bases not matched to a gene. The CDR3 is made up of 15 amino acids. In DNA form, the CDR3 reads TGCGCCAGCAGTGCTGGCCTAGCGGGGAACAATGAGCAGTTCTTC. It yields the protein CASSAGLAGNNEQFF.

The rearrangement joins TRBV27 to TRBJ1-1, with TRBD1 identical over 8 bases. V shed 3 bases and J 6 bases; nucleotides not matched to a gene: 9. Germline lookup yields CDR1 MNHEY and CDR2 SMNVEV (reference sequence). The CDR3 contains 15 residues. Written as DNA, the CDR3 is TGTGCCAGCAGTTTTGCAGGGGGCGCCGGCGCTGAAGCTTTCTTT. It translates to CASSFAGGAGAEAFF.

In nucleotides, the CDR3 is TGTGCCAGCAGCTTCGGGTCACTAGGGGCCAACGTCCTGACTTTC. Protein product: CASSFGSLGANVLTF. The chain joins TRBV7-9 to TRBJ2-6; D gene unclear. This CDR3 spans 15 amino acids. The V end lost 3 bases, the J end lost 4 bases, and 10 bases lay between the germline ends. From germline, CDR1 is SEHNR and CDR2 FQNEAQ (reference sequence).

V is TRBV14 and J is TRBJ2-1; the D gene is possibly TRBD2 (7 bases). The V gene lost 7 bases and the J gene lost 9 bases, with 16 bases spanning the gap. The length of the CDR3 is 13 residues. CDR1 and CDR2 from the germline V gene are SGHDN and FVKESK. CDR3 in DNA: TGTGCCAGCACCGTGGGGGGGCAGCCTGAGCAGTTCTTC. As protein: CASTVGGQPEQFF.

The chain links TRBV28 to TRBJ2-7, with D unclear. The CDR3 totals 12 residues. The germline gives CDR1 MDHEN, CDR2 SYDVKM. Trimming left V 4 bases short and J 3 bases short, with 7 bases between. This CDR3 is CASSSSLYEQYF. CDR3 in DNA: TGTGCCAGCAGTTCTAGTCTCTACGAGCAGTACTTC.

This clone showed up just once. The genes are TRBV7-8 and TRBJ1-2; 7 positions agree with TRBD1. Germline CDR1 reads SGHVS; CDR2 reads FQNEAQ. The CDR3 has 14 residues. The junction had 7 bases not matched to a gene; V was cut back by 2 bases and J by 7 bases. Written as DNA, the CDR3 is TGTGCCAGCAGCTTAACGACAGGGTCTGCTGGCTACACCTTC. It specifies CASSLTTGSAGYTF.

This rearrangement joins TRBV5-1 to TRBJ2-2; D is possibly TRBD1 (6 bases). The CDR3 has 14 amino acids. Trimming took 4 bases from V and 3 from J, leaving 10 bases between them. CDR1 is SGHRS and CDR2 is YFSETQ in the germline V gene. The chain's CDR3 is CASSTSGDTGELFF. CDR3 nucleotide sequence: TGCGCCAGCAGCACGTCAGGGGACACCGGGGAGCTGTTTTTT.

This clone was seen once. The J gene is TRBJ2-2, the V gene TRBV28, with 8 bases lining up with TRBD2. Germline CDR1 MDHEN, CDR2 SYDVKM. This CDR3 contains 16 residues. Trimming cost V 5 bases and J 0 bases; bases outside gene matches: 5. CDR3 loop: CASSAPGGPNTGELFF. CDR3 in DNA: TGTGCCAGCAGTGCCCCGGGGGGGCCGAACACCGGGGAGCTGTTTTTT.

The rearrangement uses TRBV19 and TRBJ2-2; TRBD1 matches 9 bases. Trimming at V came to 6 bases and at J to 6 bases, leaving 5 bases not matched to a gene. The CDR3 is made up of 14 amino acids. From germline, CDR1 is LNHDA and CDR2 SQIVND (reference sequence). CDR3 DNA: TGTGCCAGTAGAATCGGACAGGGGTCCGGGGAGCTGTTTTTT. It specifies CASRIGQGSGELFF.

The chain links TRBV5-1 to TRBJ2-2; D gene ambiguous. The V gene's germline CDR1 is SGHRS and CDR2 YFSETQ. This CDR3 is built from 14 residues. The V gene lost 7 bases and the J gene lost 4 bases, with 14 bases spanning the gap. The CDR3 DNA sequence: TGCGCCAGCTCCCTGACTCAAATCACCGGGGAGCTGTTTTTT. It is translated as CASSLTQITGELFF.

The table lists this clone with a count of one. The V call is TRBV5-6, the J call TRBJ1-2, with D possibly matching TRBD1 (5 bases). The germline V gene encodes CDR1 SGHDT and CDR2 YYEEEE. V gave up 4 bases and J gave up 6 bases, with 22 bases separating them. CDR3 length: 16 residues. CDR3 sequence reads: CASSQLAAGRTDGYTF. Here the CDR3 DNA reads TGTGCCAGCAGCCAACTCGCGGCAGGGAGGACTGATGGCTACACCTTC.

The CDR3 nucleotides read TGTGCCAGCAGCAGGACAGGGGGCGGCTTAATTTCACCCCTCCACTTT. As protein: CASSRTGGGLISPLHF. The rearrangement links TRBV5-6 to TRBJ1-6; 11 positions agree with TRBD1. Losses at the gene ends were 4 bases for V and 9 bases for J; bases not matched to a gene: 9. Germline assignment: CDR1 SGHDT and CDR2 YYEEEE. This CDR3 spans 16 amino acids.

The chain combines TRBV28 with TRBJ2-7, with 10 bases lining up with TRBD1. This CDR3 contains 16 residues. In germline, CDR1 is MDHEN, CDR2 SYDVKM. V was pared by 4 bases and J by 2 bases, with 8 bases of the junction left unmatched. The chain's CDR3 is CASSWGQGTVTYEQYF. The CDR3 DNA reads TGTGCCAGCAGTTGGGGACAGGGGACTGTTACCTACGAGCAGTACTTC.

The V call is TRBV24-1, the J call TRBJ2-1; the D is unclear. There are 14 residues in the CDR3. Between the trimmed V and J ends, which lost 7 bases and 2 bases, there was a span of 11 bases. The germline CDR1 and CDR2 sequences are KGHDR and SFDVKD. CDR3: CATSLSETYNEQFF. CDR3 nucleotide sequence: TGTGCCACCAGCTTGAGCGAGACCTACAATGAGCAGTTCTTC.

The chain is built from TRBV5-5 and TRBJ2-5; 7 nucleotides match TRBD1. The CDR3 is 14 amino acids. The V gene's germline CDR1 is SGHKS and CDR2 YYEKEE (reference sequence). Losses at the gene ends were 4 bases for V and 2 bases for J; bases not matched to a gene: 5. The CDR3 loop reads CASSVPGQQETQYF. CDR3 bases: TGTGCCAGCAGCGTCCCGGGACAGCAAGAGACCCAGTACTTC.

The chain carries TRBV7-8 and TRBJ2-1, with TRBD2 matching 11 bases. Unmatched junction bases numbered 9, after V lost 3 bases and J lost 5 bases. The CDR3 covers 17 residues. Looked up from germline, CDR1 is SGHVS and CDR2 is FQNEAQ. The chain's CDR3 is CASSFAVTGLADNEQFF. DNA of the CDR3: TGTGCCAGCAGCTTCGCGGTGACGGGACTAGCGGACAATGAGCAGTTCTTC.

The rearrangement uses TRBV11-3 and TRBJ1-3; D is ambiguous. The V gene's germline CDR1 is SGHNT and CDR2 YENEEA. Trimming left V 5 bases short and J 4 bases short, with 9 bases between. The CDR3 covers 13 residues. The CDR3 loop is CASSPQYGNTIYF. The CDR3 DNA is TGTGCCAGCAGCCCTCAGTACGGAAACACCATATATTTT.

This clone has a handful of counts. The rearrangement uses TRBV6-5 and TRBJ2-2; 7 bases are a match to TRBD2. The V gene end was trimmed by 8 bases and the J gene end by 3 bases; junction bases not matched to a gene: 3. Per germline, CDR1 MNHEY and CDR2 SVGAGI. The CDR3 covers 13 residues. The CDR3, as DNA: TGTGCCAGCGCCGCGGGGGACACCGGGGAGCTGTTTTTT. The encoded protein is CASAAGDTGELFF.